Included here is one TCR beta chain sequence, with context. Its antigen remains unknown. This entry is derived from a study of chemoradiotherapy in HPV16-positive cancers. Study as a whole: Functional T-cell assays on a couple of HPV16-positive patients' cells defined candidate HPV-specific clones and common TCR motifs.

Study results and caveats: Candidate HPV-specific clones and E7-related TCR motifs grew in tumor during treatment. Only a couple of HPV16-positive patients supplied the functional HPV-specificity definition.

Repeated repertoire sampling spanned the course of chemoradiotherapy. The length of the CDR3 is 15 residues. Germline V gene data show CDR1 as MDHEN and CDR2 as SYDVKM. V was cut by 3 bases and J by 5 bases, with 14 bases left in between. Using immunoSEQ multiplex PCR, the repertoire was profiled, and TCRdb retains in-frame clones only, with some absent. The sample lists roughly 14,000 clones; 65% to 75% were seen once. This TCR came from a human donor with HPV-associated anogenital cancer. The chain couples TRBV28 to TRBJ2-1; D might be TRBD2 (5 bases). Sample collection was performed from a patient who underwent chemoradiotherapy. CDR3 residues: CASSFSLARNNEQFF. CDR3 nucleotides: TGTGCCAGCAGTTTCAGCCTAGCCAGAAACAATGAGCAGTTCTTC.